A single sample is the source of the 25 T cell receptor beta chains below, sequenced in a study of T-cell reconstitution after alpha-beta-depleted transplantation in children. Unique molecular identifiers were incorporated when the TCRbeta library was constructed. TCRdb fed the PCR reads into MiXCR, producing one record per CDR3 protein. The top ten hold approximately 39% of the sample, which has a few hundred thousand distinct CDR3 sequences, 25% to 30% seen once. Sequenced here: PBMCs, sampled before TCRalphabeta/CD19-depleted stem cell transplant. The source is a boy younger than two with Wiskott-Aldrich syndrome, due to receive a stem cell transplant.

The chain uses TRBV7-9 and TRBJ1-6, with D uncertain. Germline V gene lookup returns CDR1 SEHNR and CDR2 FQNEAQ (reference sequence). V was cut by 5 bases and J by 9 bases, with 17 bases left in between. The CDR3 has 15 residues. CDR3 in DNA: TGTGCCAGCAGCGCGCTACCGACGGGAATTTCACCCCTCCACTTT. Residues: CASSALPTGISPLHF.

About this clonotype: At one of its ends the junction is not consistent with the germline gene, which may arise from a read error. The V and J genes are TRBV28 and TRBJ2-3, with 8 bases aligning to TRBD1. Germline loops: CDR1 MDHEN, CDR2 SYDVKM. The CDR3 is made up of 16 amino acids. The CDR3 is CVSSNGQGQSTDTQYF. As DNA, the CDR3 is TGTGTCAGCAGTAATGGACAGGGTCAGAGCACAGATACGCAGTATTTT.

CDR3 coding DNA: TGTGCCAGCAGCGTAGAGGGGACTAGCAGGCAGTTCTTC. Translated, it gives CASSVEGTSRQFF. The gene calls are TRBV9 and TRBJ2-1; the match to TRBD2 covers 9 bases. Germline lookup yields CDR1 SGDLS and CDR2 YYNGEE. V dropped 0 bases and J dropped 12; count of bases not matched to a gene: 4. The CDR3 sequence is 13 residues long.

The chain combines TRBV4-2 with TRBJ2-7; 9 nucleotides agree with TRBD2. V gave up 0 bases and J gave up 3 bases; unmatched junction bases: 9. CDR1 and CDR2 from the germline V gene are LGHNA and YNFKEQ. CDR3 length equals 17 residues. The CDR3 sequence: CASSQDGGASGNYEQYF. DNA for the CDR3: TGTGCCAGCAGCCAAGATGGGGGCGCTAGCGGGAACTACGAGCAGTACTTC.

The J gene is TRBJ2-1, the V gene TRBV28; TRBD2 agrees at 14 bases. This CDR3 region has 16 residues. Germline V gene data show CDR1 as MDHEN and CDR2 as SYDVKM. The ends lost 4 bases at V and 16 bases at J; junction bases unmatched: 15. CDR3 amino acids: CASSSPGLAGVSNEFF. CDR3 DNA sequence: TGTGCCAGCAGTTCTCCGGGACTAGCGGGAGTCTCCAACGAATTCTTC.

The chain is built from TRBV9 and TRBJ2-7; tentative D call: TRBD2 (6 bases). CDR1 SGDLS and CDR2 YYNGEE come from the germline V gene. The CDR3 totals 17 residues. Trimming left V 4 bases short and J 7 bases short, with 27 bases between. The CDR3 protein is CASSPSWDSRPAREQYF. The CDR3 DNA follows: TGTGCCAGCAGCCCCTCCTGGGACTCCCGTCCAGCGCGGGAGCAGTACTTC.

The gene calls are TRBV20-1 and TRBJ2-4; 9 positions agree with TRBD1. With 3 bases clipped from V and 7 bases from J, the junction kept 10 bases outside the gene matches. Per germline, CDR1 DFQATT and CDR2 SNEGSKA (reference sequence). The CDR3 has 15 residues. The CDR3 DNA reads TGCAGTGCTAGCCATAACTTGGGGACAGGGAACATTCAGTACTTC. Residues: CSASHNLGTGNIQYF.

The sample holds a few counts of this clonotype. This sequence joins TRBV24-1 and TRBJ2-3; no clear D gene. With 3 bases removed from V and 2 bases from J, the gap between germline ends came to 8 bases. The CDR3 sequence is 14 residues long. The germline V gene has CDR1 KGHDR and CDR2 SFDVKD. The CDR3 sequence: CATSDADPTDTQYF. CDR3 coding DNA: TGTGCCACCAGTGATGCGGACCCCACAGATACGCAGTATTTT.

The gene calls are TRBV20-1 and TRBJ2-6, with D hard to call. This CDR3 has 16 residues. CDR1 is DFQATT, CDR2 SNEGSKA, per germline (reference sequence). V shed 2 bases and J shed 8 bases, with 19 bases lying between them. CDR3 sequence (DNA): TGCAGTGCTAGATCCCGCCCCGGCGCCTGGACCAACGTCCTGACTTTC. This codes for CSARSRPGAWTNVLTF.

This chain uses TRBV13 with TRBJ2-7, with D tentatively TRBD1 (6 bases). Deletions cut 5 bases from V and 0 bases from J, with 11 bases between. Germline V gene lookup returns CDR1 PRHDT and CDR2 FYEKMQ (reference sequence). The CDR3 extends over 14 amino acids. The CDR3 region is CASSTWDNSYEQYF. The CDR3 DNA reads TGTGCCAGCAGCACCTGGGACAACTCCTACGAGCAGTACTTC.

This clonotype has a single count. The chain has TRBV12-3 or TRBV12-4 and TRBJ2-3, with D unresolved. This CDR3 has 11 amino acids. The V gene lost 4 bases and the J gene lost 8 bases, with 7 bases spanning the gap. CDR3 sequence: CASSWLSTQYF. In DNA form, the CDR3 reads TGTGCCAGCAGTTGGCTGAGTACGCAGTATTTT.

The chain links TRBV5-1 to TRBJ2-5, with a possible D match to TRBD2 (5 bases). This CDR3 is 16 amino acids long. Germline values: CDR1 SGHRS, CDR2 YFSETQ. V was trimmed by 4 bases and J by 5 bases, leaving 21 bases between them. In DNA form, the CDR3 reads TGCGCCAGCAGCCCGCCGGGATCACCCGATGTGGAGACCCAGTACTTC. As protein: CASSPPGSPDVETQYF.

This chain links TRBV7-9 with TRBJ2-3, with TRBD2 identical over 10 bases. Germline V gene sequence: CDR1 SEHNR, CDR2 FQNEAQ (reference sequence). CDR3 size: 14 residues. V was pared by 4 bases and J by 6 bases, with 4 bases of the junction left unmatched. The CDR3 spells CASSYKREGDTQYF. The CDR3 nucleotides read TGTGCCAGCAGCTACAAGCGGGAGGGCGATACGCAGTATTTT.

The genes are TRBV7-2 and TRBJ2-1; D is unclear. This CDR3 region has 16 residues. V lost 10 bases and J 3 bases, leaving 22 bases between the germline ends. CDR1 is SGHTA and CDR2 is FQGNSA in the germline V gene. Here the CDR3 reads CATAPQYARIYNEQFF. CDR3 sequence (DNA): TGTGCCACCGCCCCCCAGTATGCCAGGATCTACAATGAGCAGTTCTTC.

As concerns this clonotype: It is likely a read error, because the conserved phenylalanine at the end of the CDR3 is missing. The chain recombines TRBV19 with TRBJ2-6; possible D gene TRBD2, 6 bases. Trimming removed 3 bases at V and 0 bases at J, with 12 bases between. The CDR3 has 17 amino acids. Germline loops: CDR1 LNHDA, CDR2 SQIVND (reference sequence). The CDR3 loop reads CASSIGGRISGANVLTS. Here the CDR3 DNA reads TGTGCCAGTAGTATCGGGGGACGTATCTCTGGGGCCAACGTCCTGACTTCC.

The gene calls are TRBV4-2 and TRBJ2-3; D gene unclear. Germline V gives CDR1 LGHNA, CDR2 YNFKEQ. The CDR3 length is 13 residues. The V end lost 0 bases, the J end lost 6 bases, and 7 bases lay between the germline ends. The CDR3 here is CASSQEDSDTQYF. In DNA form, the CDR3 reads TGTGCCAGCAGCCAAGAGGATTCCGATACGCAGTATTTT.

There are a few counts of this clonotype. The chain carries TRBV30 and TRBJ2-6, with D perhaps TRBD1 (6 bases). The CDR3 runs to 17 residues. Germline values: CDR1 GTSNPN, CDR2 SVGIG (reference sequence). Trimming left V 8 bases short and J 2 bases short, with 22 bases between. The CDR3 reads CAHRLWQGLAGANVLTF. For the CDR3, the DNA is TGTGCCCACAGACTCTGGCAGGGGTTAGCTGGGGCCAACGTCCTGACTTTC.

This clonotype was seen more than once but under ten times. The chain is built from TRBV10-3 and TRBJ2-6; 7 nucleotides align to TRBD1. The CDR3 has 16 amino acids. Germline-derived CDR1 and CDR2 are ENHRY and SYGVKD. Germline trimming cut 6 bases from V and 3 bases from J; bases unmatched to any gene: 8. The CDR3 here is CAISMTGNGGANVLTF. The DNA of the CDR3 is TGTGCCATCAGCATGACAGGGAATGGTGGGGCCAACGTCCTGACTTTC.

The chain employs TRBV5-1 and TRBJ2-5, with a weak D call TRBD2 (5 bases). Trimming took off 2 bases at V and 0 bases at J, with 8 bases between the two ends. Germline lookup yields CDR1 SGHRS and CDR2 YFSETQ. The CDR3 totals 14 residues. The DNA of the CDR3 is TGCGCCAGCAGCTTTTTCGGGGACCAAGAGACCCAGTACTTC. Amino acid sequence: CASSFFGDQETQYF.

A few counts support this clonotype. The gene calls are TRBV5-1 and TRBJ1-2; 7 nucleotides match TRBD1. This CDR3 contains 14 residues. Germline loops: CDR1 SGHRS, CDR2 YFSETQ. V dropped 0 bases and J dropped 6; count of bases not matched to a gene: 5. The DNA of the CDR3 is TGCGCCAGCAGCTTGGACAGGGGATGGGATGGCTACACCTTC. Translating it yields CASSLDRGWDGYTF.

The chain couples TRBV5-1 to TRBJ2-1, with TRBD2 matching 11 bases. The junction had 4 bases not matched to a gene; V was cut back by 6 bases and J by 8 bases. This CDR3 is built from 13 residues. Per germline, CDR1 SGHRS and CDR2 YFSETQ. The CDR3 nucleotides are TGCGCCAGCAAACTAGCGGGAGTCGATGAGCAGTTCTTC. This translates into CASKLAGVDEQFF.

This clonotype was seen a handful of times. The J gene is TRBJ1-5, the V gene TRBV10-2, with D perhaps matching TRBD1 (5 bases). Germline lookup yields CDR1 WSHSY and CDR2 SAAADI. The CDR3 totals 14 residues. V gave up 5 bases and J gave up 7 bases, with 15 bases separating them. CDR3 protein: CASSRVEGRQPQHF. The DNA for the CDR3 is TGCGCCAGCAGTAGGGTAGAGGGGAGACAGCCCCAGCATTTT.

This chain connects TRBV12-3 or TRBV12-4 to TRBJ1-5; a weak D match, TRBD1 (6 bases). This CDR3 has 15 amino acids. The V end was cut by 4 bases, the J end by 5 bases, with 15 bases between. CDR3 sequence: CASSSRGGGDQPQHF. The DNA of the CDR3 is TGTGCCAGCAGTTCCCGGGGGGGCGGGGATCAGCCCCAGCATTTT.

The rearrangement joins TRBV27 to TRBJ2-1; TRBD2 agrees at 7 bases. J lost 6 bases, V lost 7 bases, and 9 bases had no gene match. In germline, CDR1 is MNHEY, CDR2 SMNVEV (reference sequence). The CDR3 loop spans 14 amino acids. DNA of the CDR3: TGTGCCAGCACCCTGGCGGGAGTCGGCAATGAGCAGTTCTTC. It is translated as CASTLAGVGNEQFF.

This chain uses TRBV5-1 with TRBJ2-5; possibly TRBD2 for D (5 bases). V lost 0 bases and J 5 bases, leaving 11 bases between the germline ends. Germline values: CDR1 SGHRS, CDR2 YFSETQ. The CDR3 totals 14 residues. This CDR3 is CASSLEPQRETQYF. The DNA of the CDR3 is TGCGCCAGCAGCTTGGAACCCCAGCGGGAGACCCAGTACTTC. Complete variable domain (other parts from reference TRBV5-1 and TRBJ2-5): KAGVTQTPRYLIKTRGQQVTLSCSPISGHRSVSWYQQTPGQGLQFLFEYFSETQRNKGNFPGRFSGRQFSNSRSEMNVSTLELGDSALYLCASSLEPQRETQYFGPGTRLLVL.